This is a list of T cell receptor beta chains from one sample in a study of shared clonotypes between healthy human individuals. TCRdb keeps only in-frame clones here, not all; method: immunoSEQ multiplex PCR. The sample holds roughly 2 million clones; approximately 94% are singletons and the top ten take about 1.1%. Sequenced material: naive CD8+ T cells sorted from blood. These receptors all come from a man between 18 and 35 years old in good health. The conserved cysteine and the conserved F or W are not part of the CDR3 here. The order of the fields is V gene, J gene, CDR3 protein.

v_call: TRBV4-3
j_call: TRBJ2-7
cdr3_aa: ASSQDIRTDYEQY

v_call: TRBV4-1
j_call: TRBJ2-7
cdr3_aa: ASSRQGASYEQY

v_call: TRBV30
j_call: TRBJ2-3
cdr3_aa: AWSPGTFTDTQY

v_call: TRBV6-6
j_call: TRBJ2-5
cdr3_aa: ASSYLPRSQETQY

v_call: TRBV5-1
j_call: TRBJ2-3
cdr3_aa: ASGAIAGEHTDTQY

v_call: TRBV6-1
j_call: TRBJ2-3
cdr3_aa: ASSERRRDGGTDTQY

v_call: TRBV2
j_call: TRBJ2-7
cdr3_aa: ASSEQRHHYEQY

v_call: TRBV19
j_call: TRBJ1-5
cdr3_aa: ASSIENRGQPQH

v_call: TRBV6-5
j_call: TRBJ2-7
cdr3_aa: ASSDTGGSYEQY

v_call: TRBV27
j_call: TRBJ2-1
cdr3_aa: ASSLRWADNEQF

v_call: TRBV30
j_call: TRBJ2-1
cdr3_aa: AWTTPWDEQF

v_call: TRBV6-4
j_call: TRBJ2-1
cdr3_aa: ASSDGTRPYNEQF

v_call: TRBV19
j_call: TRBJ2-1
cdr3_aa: ASSIVGQGGLGNEQF

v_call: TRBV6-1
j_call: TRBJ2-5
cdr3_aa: ASSLLFGAQETQY

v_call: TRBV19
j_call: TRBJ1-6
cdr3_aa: ASSPTGLNSPLH

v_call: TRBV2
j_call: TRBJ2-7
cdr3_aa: ASSYGPSYEQY

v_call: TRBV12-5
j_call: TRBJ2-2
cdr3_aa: ASGLLVTNTGELF

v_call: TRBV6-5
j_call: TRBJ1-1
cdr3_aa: ASSYWGDMNTEAF

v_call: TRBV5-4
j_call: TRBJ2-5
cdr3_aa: ASSLGLAGGGETQY

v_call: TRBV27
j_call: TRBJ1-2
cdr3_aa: ASSPTGLYGYT

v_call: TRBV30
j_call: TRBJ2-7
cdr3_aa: AWSRGEGVPEQY

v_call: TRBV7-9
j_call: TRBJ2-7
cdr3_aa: ASSKGTGLYEQY

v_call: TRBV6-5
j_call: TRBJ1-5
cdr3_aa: ANLTDTHQPQH

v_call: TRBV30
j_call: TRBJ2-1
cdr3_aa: AWRGLSGGPVNEQF

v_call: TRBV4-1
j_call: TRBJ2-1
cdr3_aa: ASRAGLVFGEQF

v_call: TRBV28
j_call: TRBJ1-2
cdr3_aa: ASSFSRGGLRDGYT

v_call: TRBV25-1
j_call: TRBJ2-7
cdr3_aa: ASSPLKALSEQY

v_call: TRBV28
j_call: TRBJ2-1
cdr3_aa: ASSRSGGNNEQF

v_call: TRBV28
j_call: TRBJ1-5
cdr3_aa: ASSFGQPQH

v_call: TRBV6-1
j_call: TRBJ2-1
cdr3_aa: ASSEATGQVFYNEQF

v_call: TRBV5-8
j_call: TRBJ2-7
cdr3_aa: ASSYRTTSYEQY

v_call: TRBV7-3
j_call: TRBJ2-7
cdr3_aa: ASSLTAGAYEQY

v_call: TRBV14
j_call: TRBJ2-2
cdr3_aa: ASSQVAGGYTGELF

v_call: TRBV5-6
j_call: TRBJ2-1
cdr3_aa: ASSLVGGSYNEQF

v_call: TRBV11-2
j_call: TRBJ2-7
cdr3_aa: ASSWDPPHYEQY

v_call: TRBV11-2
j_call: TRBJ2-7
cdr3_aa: ASSLEGRNYEQY

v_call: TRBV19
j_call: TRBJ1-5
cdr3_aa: ASSGRDSNSLGSISNQPQH

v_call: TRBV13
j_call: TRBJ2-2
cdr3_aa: ASSSQGLPGELF

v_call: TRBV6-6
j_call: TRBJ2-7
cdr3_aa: ASSYQALAY

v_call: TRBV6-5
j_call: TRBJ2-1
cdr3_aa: ASTPALAGYNEQF

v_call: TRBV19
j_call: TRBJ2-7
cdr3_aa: ASSITSGGSWEQY

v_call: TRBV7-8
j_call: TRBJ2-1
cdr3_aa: ASSLALAGGQRYNEQF

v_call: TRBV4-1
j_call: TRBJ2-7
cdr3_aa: ASSQESAGNYEQY

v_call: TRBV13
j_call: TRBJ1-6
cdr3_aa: ASSFKSSYNSPLH

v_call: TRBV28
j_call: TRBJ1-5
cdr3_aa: ASSSTPTGPRNQPQH

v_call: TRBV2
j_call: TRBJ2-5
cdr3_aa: ASRQGWETQY

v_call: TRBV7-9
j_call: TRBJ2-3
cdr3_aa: ASSLNGGASTDTQY

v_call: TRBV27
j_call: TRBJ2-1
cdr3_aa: ASSTGTSGSYYNEQF

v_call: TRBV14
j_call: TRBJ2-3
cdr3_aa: ASSRAGMEDTQY

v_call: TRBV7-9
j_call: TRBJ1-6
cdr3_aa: ASSLPGNSPLH

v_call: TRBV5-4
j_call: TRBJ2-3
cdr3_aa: ASSLGLAGTDTQY

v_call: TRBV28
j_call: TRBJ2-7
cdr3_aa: ASSLTAPEQY

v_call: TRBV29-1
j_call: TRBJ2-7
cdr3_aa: SAWTGDDYEQY

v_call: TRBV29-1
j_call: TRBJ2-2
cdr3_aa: SAAPTASNTGELF

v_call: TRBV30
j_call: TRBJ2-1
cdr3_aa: AWSVLAGHEQF